The clone carrying this TCR beta chain appeared many times. Antigen: not known. TCRdb analysed the multiplex PCR reads with MiXCR anew, one entry per CDR3 protein. The sample holds some 200,000 distinct CDR3 sequences; approximately 30% are singletons and the top ten take about 4.5%. Axillary draining lymph nodes of breast cancer patients supplied the node samples. This CDR3 is 14 amino acids long. The V end lost 0 bases, the J end lost 4 bases, and 10 bases lay between the germline ends. CDR1 is SQVTM and CDR2 is ANQGSEA in the germline V gene. The data originate from a study of breast tumors, draining lymph nodes, adjacent tissues. General observations from the study: Most tumor T cells seemingly derive from lymph node, then expand in tumor.

The source is a female donor with breast cancer. Some clones in this sample may be carry-over from other donors' samples. Sequencing was done on a sample of axillary lymph node tissue. The chain employs TRBV29-1 and TRBJ1-3, with unresolved D. CDR3 sequence (DNA): TGCAGCGTTGAAGAACCAGGTTCCGGAAACACCATATATTTT. Translated: CSVEEPGSGNTIYF.